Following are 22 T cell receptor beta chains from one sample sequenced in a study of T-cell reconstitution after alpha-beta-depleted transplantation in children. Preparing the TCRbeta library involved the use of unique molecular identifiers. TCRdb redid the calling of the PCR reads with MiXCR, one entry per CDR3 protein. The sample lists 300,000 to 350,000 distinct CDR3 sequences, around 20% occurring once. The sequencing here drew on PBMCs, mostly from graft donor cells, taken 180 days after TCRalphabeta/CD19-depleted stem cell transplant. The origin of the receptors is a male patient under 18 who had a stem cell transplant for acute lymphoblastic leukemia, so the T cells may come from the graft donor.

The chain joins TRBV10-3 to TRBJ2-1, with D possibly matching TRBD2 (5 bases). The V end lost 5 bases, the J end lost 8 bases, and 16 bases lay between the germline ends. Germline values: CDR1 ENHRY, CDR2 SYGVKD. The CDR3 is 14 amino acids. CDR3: CAISPRGPGHEQFF. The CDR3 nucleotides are TGTGCCATCAGTCCACGGGGTCCGGGCCATGAGCAGTTCTTC.

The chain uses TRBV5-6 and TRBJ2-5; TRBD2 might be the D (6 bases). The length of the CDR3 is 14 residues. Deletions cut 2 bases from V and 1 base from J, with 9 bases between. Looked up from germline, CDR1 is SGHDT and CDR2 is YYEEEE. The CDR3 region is CASSFGGGQETQYF. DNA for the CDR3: TGTGCCAGCAGCTTTGGGGGAGGCCAAGAGACCCAGTACTTC.

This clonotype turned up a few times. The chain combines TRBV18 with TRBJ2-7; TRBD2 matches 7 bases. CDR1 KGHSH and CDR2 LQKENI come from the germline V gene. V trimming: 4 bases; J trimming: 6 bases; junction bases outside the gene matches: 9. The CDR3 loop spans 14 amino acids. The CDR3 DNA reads TGTGCCAGCTCACATAAGCGGGAAATGGGCGAGCAGTACTTC. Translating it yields CASSHKREMGEQYF.

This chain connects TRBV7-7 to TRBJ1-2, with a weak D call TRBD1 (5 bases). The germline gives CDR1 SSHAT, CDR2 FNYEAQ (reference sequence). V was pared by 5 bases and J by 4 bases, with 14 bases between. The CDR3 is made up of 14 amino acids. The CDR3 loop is CASSPLGGGYGYTF. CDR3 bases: TGTGCCAGCAGCCCCCTGGGGGGAGGCTATGGCTACACCTTC.

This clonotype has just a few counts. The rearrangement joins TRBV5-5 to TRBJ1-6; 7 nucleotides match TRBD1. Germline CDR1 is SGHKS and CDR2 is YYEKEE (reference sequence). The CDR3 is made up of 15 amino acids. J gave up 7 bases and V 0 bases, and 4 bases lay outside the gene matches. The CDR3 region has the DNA TGTGCCAGCAGCTTGGGACAGGGTCGGAATTCACCCCTCCACTTT. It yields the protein CASSLGQGRNSPLHF.

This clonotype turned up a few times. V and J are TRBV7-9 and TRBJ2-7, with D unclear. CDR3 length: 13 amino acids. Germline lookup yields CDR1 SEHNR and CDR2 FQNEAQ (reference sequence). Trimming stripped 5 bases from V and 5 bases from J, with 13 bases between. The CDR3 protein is CASSLPVGHEQYF. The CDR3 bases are TGTGCCAGCAGCCTCCCGGTGGGCCACGAGCAGTACTTC.

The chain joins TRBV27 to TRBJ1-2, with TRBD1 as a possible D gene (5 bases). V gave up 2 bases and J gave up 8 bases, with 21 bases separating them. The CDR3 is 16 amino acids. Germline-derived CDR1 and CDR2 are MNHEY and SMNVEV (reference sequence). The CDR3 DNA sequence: TGTGCCAGCAGTTTAAAGGGGAGGGCCGCCGTGGGGGGCTACACCTTC. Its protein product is CASSLKGRAAVGGYTF.

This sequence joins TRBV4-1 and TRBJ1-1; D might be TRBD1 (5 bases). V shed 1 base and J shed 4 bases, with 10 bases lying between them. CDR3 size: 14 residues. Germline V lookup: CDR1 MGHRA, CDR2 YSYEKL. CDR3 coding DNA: TGCGCCAGCAGCCAAGTCCGGGGCGCCACTGAAGCTTTCTTT. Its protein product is CASSQVRGATEAFF.

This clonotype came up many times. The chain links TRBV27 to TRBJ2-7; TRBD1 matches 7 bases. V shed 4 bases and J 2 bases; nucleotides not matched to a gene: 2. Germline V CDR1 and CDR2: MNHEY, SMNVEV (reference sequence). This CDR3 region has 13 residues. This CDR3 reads CASSSGQTYEQYF. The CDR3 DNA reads TGTGCCAGCAGTTCGGGACAGACCTACGAGCAGTACTTC.

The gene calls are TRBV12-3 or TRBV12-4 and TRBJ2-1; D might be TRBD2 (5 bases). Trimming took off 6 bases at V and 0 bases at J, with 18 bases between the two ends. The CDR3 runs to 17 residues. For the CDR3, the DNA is TGTGCCAGCAGCCAATCGTTAGCGTGGAGCTCCTACAATGAGCAGTTCTTC. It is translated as CASSQSLAWSSYNEQFF.

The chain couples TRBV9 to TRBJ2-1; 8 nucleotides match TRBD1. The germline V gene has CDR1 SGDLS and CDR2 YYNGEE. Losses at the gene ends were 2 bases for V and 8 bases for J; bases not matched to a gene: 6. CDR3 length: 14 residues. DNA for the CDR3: TGTGCCAGCAGCGTTAGGACAGGGTGGGATGAGCAGTTCTTC. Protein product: CASSVRTGWDEQFF.

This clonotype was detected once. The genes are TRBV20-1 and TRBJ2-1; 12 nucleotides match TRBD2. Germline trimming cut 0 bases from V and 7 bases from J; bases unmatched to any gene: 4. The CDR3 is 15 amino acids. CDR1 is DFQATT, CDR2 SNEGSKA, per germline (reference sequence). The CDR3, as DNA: TGCAGTGCTAGAGACGCGACTAGCGGGAGAAATGAGCAGTTCTTC. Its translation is CSARDATSGRNEQFF.

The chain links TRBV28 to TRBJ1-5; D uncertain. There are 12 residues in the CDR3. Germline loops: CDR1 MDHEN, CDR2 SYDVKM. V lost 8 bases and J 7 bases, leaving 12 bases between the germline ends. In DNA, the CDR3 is TGTGCCAGCCTTCAAAGAGCCCAGCCCCAGCATTTT. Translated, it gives CASLQRAQPQHF.

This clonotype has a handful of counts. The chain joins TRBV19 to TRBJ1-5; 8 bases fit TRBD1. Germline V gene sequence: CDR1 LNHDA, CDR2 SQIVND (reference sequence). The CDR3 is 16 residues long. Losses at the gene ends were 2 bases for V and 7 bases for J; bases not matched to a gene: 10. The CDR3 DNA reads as TGTGCCAGTAGTATAATACGGACAGGGAACAAACAGCCCCAGCATTTT. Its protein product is CASSIIRTGNKQPQHF. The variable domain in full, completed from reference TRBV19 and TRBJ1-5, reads DGGITQSPKYLFRKEGQNVTLSCEQNLNHDAMYWYRQDPGQGLRLIYYSQIVNDFQKGDIAEGYSVSREKKESFPLTVTSAQKNPTAFYLCASSIIRTGNKQPQHFGDGTRLSIL.

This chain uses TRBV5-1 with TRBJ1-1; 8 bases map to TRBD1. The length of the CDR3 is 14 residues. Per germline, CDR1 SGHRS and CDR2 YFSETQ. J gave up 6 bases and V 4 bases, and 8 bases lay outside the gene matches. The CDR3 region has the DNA TGCGCCAGCAGCCTTGACAGGGGTGGGCCTGAAGCTTTCTTT. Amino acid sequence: CASSLDRGGPEAFF.

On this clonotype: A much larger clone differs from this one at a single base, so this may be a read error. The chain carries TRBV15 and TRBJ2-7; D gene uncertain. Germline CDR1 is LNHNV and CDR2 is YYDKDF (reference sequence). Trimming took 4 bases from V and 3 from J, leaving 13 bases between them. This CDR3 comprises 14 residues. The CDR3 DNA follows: TGTGCCACCAGCACAGATCCAGGTCTCTACGAGCAGTACTTC. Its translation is CATSTDPGLYEQYF.

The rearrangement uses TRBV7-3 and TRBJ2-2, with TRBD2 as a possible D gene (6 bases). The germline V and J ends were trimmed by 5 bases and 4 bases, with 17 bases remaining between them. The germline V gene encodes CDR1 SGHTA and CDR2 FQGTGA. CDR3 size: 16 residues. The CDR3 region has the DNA TGTGCCAGCAGCCGTACGCCGGGAGCAAGCACCGGGGAGCTGTTTTTT. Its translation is CASSRTPGASTGELFF.

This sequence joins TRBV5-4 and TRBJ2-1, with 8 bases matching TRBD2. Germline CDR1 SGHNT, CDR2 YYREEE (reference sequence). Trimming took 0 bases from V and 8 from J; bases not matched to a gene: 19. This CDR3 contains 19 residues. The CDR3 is CASSLAFIAGGSLVDEQFF. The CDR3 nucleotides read TGTGCCAGCAGCTTGGCCTTCATCGCGGGAGGTTCTTTAGTCGATGAGCAGTTCTTC. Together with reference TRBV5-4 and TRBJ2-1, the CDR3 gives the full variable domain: ETGVTQSPTHLIKTRGQQVTLRCSSQSGHNTVSWYQQALGQGPQFIFQYYREEENGRGNFPPRFSGLQFPNYSSELNVNALELDDSALYLCASSLAFIAGGSLVDEQFFGPGTRLTVL.

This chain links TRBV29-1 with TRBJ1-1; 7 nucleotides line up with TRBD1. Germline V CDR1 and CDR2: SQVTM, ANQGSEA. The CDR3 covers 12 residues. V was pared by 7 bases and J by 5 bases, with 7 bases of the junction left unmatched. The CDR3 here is CSAQTGSTEAFF. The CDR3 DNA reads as TGCAGCGCCCAGACAGGGAGTACTGAAGCTTTCTTT.

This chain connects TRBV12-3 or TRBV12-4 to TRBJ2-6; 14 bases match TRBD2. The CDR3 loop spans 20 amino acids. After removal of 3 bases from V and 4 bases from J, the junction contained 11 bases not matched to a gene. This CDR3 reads CASSFRPRLAGGRGANVLTF. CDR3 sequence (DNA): TGTGCCAGCAGTTTCCGCCCCCGACTAGCGGGAGGGAGAGGGGCCAACGTCCTGACTTTC.

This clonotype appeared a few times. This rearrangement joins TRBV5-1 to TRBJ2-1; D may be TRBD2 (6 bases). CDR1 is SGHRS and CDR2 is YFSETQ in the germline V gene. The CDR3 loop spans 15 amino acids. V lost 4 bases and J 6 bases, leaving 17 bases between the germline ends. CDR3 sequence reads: CASSKASGLSNEQFF. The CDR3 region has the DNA TGCGCCAGCAGCAAAGCGTCGGGACTTAGCAATGAGCAGTTCTTC.

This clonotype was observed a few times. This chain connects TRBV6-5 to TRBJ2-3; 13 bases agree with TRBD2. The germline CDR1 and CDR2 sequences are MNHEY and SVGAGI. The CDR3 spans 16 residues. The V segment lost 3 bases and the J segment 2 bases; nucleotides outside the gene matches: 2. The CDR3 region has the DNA TGTGCCAGCAGTTATGGGACTAGCGGGATCACAGATACGCAGTATTTT. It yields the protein CASSYGTSGITDTQYF.